These T cell receptor beta chains were read from a single sample in a study of blood T cell repertoires in COVID-19. The protocol was immunoSEQ multiplex PCR, while the TCRdb copy is restricted to in-frame clones and leaves out a portion. The table shows under 350,000 clones, with 65% to 90% occurring only once. Sequencing input: PBMCs or T cells enriched from blood (not recorded which). Receptor source: a middle-aged woman with acute COVID-19. Each CDR3 is given with its conserved first and last residue. The D gene is left open where the match is weak. A clone size is listed for some rows: how often the clone was seen (once, few, many), or a class if it is expanded.

TRBV5-1,-,TRBJ1-2,-,CASSYREANYGYTF,TGCGCCAGCAGCTACAGGGAAGCTAACTATGGCTACACCTTC
TRBV15,-,TRBJ1-2,TRBD1,CATSREQGRYGYTF,TGTGCCACCAGCAGAGAACAGGGGCGGTATGGCTACACCTTC
TRBV19,-,TRBJ1-5,-,CASSISKANNQPQHF,TGTGCCAGTAGTATCTCCAAAGCTAATAATCAGCCCCAGCATTTT
TRBV10-3,-,TRBJ1-1,TRBD1,CAITGDRTGSTEAFF,TGTGCCATTACGGGGGACAGGACGGGGAGCACTGAAGCTTTCTTT
TRBV19,-,TRBJ2-3,TRBD1,CASREDRGLGDTQYF,TGTGCCAGTAGGGAGGACAGGGGACTCGGGGATACGCAGTATTTT
TRBV9,-,TRBJ2-1,TRBD2,CASSVVASGRGNEQFF,TGTGCCAGCAGCGTAGTGGCTAGCGGGAGAGGGAATGAGCAGTTCTTC
TRBV10-3,-,TRBJ2-1,-,CAISESGRINNEQFF,TGTGCCATCAGTGAGTCGGGGCGGATTAACAATGAGCAGTTCTTC
TRBV5-1,-,TRBJ2-5,-,CASSSQGEETQYF,TGCGCCAGCAGCTCGCAGGGCGAAGAGACCCAGTACTTC
TRBV5-4,-,TRBJ1-2,-,CASSPPQGMNYGYTF,TGTGCCAGCAGCCCACCCCAGGGAATGAACTATGGCTACACCTTC
TRBV6-5,-,TRBJ1-2,-,CASSNKGGYGYTF,TGTGCCAGCAGCAACAAAGGGGGCTATGGCTACACCTTC
TRBV4-1,-,TRBJ1-5,TRBD1,CASSQEAGGSNQPQHF,TGCGCCAGCAGCCAAGAGGCAGGGGGTAGCAATCAGCCCCAGCATTTT
TRBV6-1,-,TRBJ1-5,-,CASSEAKKQPQHF,TGTGCCAGCAGTGAAGCTAAAAAACAGCCCCAGCATTTT
TRBV28,-,TRBJ2-1,TRBD1,CASKKPTGARAFF,TGTGCCAGCAAAAAACCGACAGGGGCAAGGGCGTTCTTC
TRBV4-2,-,TRBJ1-2,TRBD1,CASSQGDSRYGYTF,TGTGCCAGCAGCCAGGGGGACAGCCGCTATGGCTACACCTTC
TRBV27,-,TRBJ1-6,-,CASSLRSSYNSPLHF,TGTGCCAGCAGTTTACGGAGCTCCTATAATTCACCCCTCCACTTT
TRBV10-3,-,TRBJ2-5,TRBD2,CAIGRESQETQYF,TGTGCCATCGGGAGGGAATCCCAAGAGACCCAGTACTTC
TRBV5-5,few,TRBJ2-1,-,CASSLDLTRLNEQFF,TGTGCCAGCAGCTTGGACCTAACCCGCCTCAATGAGCAGTTCTTC
TRBV3-1/TRBV3-2,-,TRBJ2-7,TRBD2,CASSQGGGTAPKSDRYEQYF,TGTGCCAGCAGCCAAGGGGGAGGGACGGCTCCGAAATCAGATCGCTACGAGCAGTACTTC
TRBV24-1,-,TRBJ2-3,-,CATSDYPRSSTDTQYF,TGTGCCACCAGTGATTATCCGCGGAGTAGCACAGATACGCAGTATTTT
TRBV10-3,-,TRBJ1-1,TRBD1,CAIQGGGNTEAFF,TGTGCCATCCAGGGGGGTGGGAACACTGAAGCTTTCTTT
TRBV3-1/TRBV3-2,-,TRBJ2-6,-,CASSLTVTGANVLTF,TGTGCCAGCAGCCTGACAGTTACTGGGGCCAACGTCCTGACTTTC
TRBV28,-,TRBJ1-2,TRBD1,CASSVTGGRGGYTF,TGTGCCAGCAGTGTCACAGGGGGCCGGGGTGGCTACACCTTC
TRBV7-9,-,TRBJ1-2,-,CASSLVRQGGVGYTF,TGTGCCAGCAGCTTAGTTCGCCAGGGCGGTGTGGGCTACACCTTC
TRBV5-1,few,TRBJ2-1,TRBD1,CASSSFGATGDRISSYNEQFF,TGCGCCAGCAGCTCTTTCGGGGCTACAGGGGACCGAATCAGCTCCTACAATGAGCAGTTCTTC
TRBV19,-,TRBJ1-4,-,CASSPWGGEKLFF,TGTGCCAGTAGCCCCTGGGGGGGTGAAAAACTGTTTTTT
TRBV18,-,TRBJ2-1,TRBD1,CASSLKGAGGASVRSYNEQFF,TGTGCCAGCTCACTGAAGGGCGCAGGGGGCGCGTCCGTGAGGTCCTACAATGAGCAGTTCTTC
TRBV4-1,-,TRBJ2-5,-,CASSLDPTGTETQYF,TGCGCCAGCAGCCTCGACCCGACAGGTACGGAGACCCAGTACTTC
TRBV6-1,-,TRBJ1-5,-,CASSEGGNQPQHF,TGTGCCAGCAGTGAAGGCGGCAATCAGCCCCAGCATTTT
TRBV28,few,TRBJ1-5,-,CASNSGSGNQPQHF,TGTGCCAGCAATTCGGGAAGTGGTAATCAGCCCCAGCATTTT
TRBV2,many,TRBJ2-7,TRBD1,CASQGVFLVEQYF,TGTGCCAGCCAGGGGGTGTTCCTTGTCGAGCAGTACTTC
TRBV7-8,once,TRBJ2-5,-,CASSLSYETQYF,TGTGCCAGCAGCTTATCGTATGAGACCCAGTACTTC
TRBV7-6,-,TRBJ1-2,TRBD1,CASSNTGGSSYGYTF,TGTGCCAGCAGCAACACAGGGGGCAGTTCATATGGCTACACCTTC
TRBV28,few,TRBJ2-7,TRBD2,CASISSGSSSEQYF,TGTGCCAGCATCTCCAGCGGGAGTTCATCCGAGCAGTACTTC
TRBV12-3/TRBV12-4,-,TRBJ1-1,TRBD1,CASTGQGRTEAFF,TGTGCCAGCACCGGACAGGGGAGGACTGAAGCTTTCTTT
TRBV7-6,-,TRBJ2-1,TRBD2,CASSKMAAGGPDEQFF,TGTGCCAGCAGCAAAATGGCCGCGGGAGGGCCGGATGAGCAGTTCTTC
TRBV14,-,TRBJ2-5,-,CASSQVGAKEYF,TGTGCCAGCAGCCAAGTTGGGGCAAAGGAGTACTTC
TRBV6-5,-,TRBJ1-1,-,CASRGGEGVREAFF,TGTGCCAGCCGGGGGGGGGAAGGAGTACGTGAAGCTTTCTTT
TRBV27,-,TRBJ2-5,TRBD1,CASSLRQGARETQYF,TGTGCCAGCAGCTTGAGACAGGGGGCAAGAGAGACCCAGTACTTC
TRBV5-1,few,TRBJ2-2,-,CASSEGANTGELFF,TGCGCCAGCAGTGAGGGTGCGAACACCGGGGAGCTGTTTTTT
TRBV28,-,TRBJ1-5,-,CASSWGQWWSQSNQPQHF,TGTGCCAGCAGTTGGGGCCAGTGGTGGTCCCAAAGCAATCAGCCCCAGCATTTT
TRBV29-1,-,TRBJ2-5,-,CSVSETGETQYF,TGCAGCGTGTCGGAGACCGGGGAGACCCAGTACTTC
TRBV4-2,-,TRBJ1-2,TRBD1,CASSQDRTSRGQGDTF,TGTGCCAGCAGCCAAGATCGCACGAGCAGGGGACAGGGAGACACCTTC